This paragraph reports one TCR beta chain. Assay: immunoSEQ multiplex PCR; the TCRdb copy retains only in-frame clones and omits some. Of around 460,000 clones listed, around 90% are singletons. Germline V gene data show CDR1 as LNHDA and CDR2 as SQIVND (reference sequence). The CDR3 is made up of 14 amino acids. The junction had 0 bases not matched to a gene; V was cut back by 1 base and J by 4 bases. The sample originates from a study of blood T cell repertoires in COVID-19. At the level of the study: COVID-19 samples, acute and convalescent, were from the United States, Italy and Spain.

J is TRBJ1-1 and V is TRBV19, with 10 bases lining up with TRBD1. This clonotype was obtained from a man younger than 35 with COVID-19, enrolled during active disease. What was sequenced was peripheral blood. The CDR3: CASSIGTGGTEAFF. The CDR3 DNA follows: TGTGCCAGTAGTATAGGGACAGGGGGCACTGAAGCTTTCTTT.